These 16 T cell receptor beta chains were all obtained from the same sample, sequenced in a study of blood T cell repertoires in COVID-19. Generated by immunoSEQ multiplex PCR, the TCRdb table keeps only in-frame clones and is missing some. The sample lists around 160,000 clones; 81% were seen once. Source material: peripheral blood. The receptors were gathered from a man in his 60s with active or convalescent COVID-19.

The V call is TRBV11-2, the J call TRBJ2-7, with TRBD2 matching over 11 bases. Germline assignment: CDR1 SGHAT and CDR2 FQNNGV. V dropped 2 bases and J dropped 2; count of bases not matched to a gene: 2. The CDR3 has 15 residues. This CDR3 is CASSLLSGRAYEQYF. In nucleotides, the CDR3 is TGTGCCAGCAGCTTACTTAGCGGGAGGGCCTACGAGCAGTACTTC.

The V call is TRBV28, the J call TRBJ1-1, with TRBD1 as a possible D gene (5 bases). The length of the CDR3 is 10 residues. Trimming removed 7 bases from V and 8 bases from J, with 8 bases in between. Germline lookup yields CDR1 MDHEN and CDR2 SYDVKM. The CDR3 sequence: CASTSGEAFF. In DNA form, the CDR3 reads TGTGCCAGCACCTCAGGGGAAGCTTTCTTT. Together with reference TRBV28 and TRBJ1-1, the CDR3 gives the full variable domain: DVKVTQSSRYLVKRTGEKVFLECVQDMDHENMFWYRQDPGLGLRLIYFSYDVKMKEKGDIPEGYSVSREKKERFSLILESASTNQTSMYLCASTSGEAFFGQGTRLTVV.

The chain couples TRBV19 to TRBJ1-1, with D possibly being TRBD1 (5 bases). The CDR3 is 16 residues long. Germline V gene lookup returns CDR1 LNHDA and CDR2 SQIVND (reference sequence). The V gene lost 5 bases and the J gene lost 3 bases, with 19 bases spanning the gap. The CDR3 region has the DNA TGTGCCAGTAGTCACCAGGGTATCTTTTGGGACACTGAAGCTTTCTTT. It codes for CASSHQGIFWDTEAFF.

V gene TRBV7-9 combines with J gene TRBJ1-2; D remains unclear. The CDR3 is made up of 14 amino acids. Germline CDR1 and CDR2: SEHNR and FQNEAQ (reference sequence). With 5 bases removed from V and 3 bases from J, the gap between germline ends came to 13 bases. CDR3 protein: CASSRAEGYYGYTF. DNA of the CDR3: TGTGCCAGCAGCAGGGCGGAGGGCTACTATGGCTACACCTTC.

V is TRBV3-1 (or the pseudogene TRBV3-2) and J is TRBJ2-7; no definite D call. V gave up 0 bases and J gave up 1 base, with 7 bases separating them. Germline CDR1 LGHDT, CDR2 YNNKEL (reference sequence). The CDR3 is 14 amino acids. Written as DNA, the CDR3 is TGTGCCAGCAGCCAAGATCTGGCTTCCTACGAGCAGTACTTC. Translated: CASSQDLASYEQYF.

The CDR3, as DNA: TGTGCCAGCAGGACCCCCGACAGGGAATATGGCTACACCTTC. It translates to CASRTPDREYGYTF. The V gene is TRBV27, the J gene TRBJ1-2, with TRBD1 matching over 7 bases. V was pared by 6 bases and J by 5 bases, with 9 bases of the junction left unmatched. The CDR3 runs 14 residues. Looked up from germline, CDR1 is MNHEY and CDR2 is SMNVEV (reference sequence).

V is TRBV27 and J is TRBJ2-1; 8 bases line up with TRBD1. Germline V gives CDR1 MNHEY, CDR2 SMNVEV (reference sequence). With 5 bases clipped from V and 2 bases from J, the junction kept 8 bases outside the gene matches. CDR3 length: 16 amino acids. The CDR3 DNA sequence: TGTGCCAGCAGTCCGCGACAGGGGAGCACCTACAATGAGCAGTTCTTC. This sequence encodes CASSPRQGSTYNEQFF.

The rearrangement uses TRBV3-1 (or the pseudogene TRBV3-2) and TRBJ2-7; D possibly corresponds to TRBD1 (5 bases). The germline V and J ends were trimmed by 6 bases and 4 bases, with 10 bases remaining between them. This CDR3 has 12 residues. Looked up from germline, CDR1 is LGHDT and CDR2 is YNNKEL (reference sequence). The DNA of the CDR3 is TGTGCCAGCAGAGGCAGGGCGTACGAGCAGTACTTC. Translation gives CASRGRAYEQYF.

This chain links TRBV7-2 with TRBJ1-2; D call uncertain. The CDR3 is 12 residues long. Per the germline V gene, CDR1 is SGHTA and CDR2 is FQGNSA. The V and J ends lost 5 bases and 8 bases respectively, with 12 bases between them. The CDR3 protein is CASSLSMEGYTF. In DNA form, the CDR3 reads TGTGCCAGCAGCCTCTCAATGGAGGGCTACACCTTC.

CDR3 nucleotides: TGCAGCGTTGAACCGGGACTATCGGGCGAGCAGTACTTC. Translation gives CSVEPGLSGEQYF. This sequence joins TRBV29-1 and TRBJ2-7; 7 nucleotides align to TRBD2. This CDR3 is built from 13 residues. The V and J ends lost 2 bases and 6 bases, in that order; junction bases with no gene match: 7. Germline V gene sequence: CDR1 SQVTM, CDR2 ANQGSEA.

This clone occurred once. The V gene is TRBV29-1, the J gene TRBJ2-1; D is perhaps TRBD2 (6 bases). CDR3 length equals 18 residues. From germline, CDR1 is SQVTM and CDR2 ANQGSEA. V was pared by 0 bases and J by 0 bases, with 18 bases between. The CDR3 region has the DNA TGCAGCGTTGAAGATCAGTGGAGTCGGGGGAGCTCCTACAATGAGCAGTTCTTC. As protein: CSVEDQWSRGSSYNEQFF.

The CDR3 is CASRIGQGRYNEKLFF. The CDR3 DNA reads TGTGCCAGCAGAATCGGACAGGGCAGATATAATGAAAAACTGTTTTTT. The chain uses TRBV7-9 and TRBJ1-4, with 8 bases aligning to TRBD1. Per the germline V gene, CDR1 is SEHNR and CDR2 is FQNEAQ (reference sequence). The CDR3 totals 16 residues. The V and J ends lost 6 bases and 4 bases, in that order; junction bases with no gene match: 10. Drawing the rest from reference TRBV7-9 and TRBJ1-4, the complete variable domain is DTGVSQNPRHKITKRGQNVTFRCDPISEHNRLYWYRQTLGQGPEFLTYFQNEAQLEKSRLLSDRFSAERPKGSFSTLEIQRTEQGDSAMYLCASRIGQGRYNEKLFFGSGTQLSVL.

The chain combines TRBV7-9 with TRBJ2-3; D is perhaps TRBD2 (6 bases). This CDR3 contains 14 residues. Germline values: CDR1 SEHNR, CDR2 FQNEAQ (reference sequence). V dropped 4 bases and J dropped 7 bases, with 15 bases sitting between them. CDR3 in amino acids: CASSSLPLAHTQYF. For the CDR3, the DNA is TGTGCCAGCAGCTCTCTCCCTCTAGCGCATACGCAGTATTTT.

The V gene is TRBV20-1, the J gene TRBJ2-7; 9 positions match TRBD2. The V gene's germline CDR1 is DFQATT and CDR2 SNEGSKA (reference sequence). The CDR3 is made up of 11 amino acids. J was trimmed by 7 bases and V by 8 bases; bases with no gene match: 6. Here the CDR3 DNA reads TGCAGTCCGCGGGAGGGGTATGAGCAGTACTTC. Translating gives CSPREGYEQYF.

The chain is built from TRBV19 and TRBJ2-1; 11 bases agree with TRBD2. V lost 5 bases to trimming and J lost 11 bases; unmatched junction nucleotides: 11. The CDR3 spans 15 residues. Germline V gene lookup returns CDR1 LNHDA and CDR2 SQIVND (reference sequence). CDR3: CASSPGTSGGSKQFF. DNA for the CDR3: TGTGCCAGTAGTCCCGGGACTAGCGGAGGTTCGAAGCAGTTCTTC.

The chain carries TRBV6-5 and TRBJ2-3, with TRBD2 matching 10 bases. The V gene end was trimmed by 2 bases and the J gene end by 4 bases; junction bases not matched to a gene: 6. Germline CDR1 and CDR2: MNHEY and SVGAGI. The length of the CDR3 is 16 residues. The CDR3 reads CASSYTLAGAADTQYF. The DNA for the CDR3 is TGTGCCAGCAGTTACACCCTAGCGGGAGCCGCAGATACGCAGTATTTT.